This T cell receptor (beta chain) originates from a study of molecular identifiers for immune sequencing clone quantification. The V gene's germline CDR1 is WSHSY and CDR2 SAAADI. V lost 6 bases to trimming and J lost 8 bases; unmatched junction nucleotides: 13. This CDR3 has 16 residues. This clonotype was picked up many times. No antigen is known for it. Study-level results: Clones carrying above 20 RNA copies accounted for over 97% of effector molecules, under 1% in naive cells.

TCRdb reprocessed the PCR reads via MiXCR and lists one record per CDR3 protein. Of 62,000 or so distinct CDR3 sequences in the sample, over 15% were seen once. Sequences were obtained from naive CD8+ T cells from blood, with Jurkat cell RNA spiked in. The subset here: FACS-sorted CD8+CD4-CCR7+CD45RA+ naive T cells. This sequence originates from a human donor in good health. Some libraries in this study had Jurkat cell RNA spiked in. V is TRBV10-2 and J is TRBJ2-2, with TRBD2 identical over 9 bases. CDR3 sequence: CASSSGTSLSLGELFF. The CDR3 nucleotides are TGCGCCAGCAGCTCCGGGACTAGCCTATCCCTTGGGGAGCTGTTTTTT.